These T cell receptor beta chains were read from a single sample in a study. A single record per CDR3 protein comes from TCRdb applying MiXCR to the multiplex PCR reads. The table shows some 1,300 distinct CDR3 sequences, with 22% occurring only once. Sequenced input: memory CD4+ T cells sorted from blood. These receptors were collected from a female donor with breast cancer. Both conserved end residues are part of each CDR3.

j_gene: TRBJ1-2; v_gene: TRBV12-3/TRBV12-4; CDR3aa: CASSFEEDSFNYGYTF
j_gene: TRBJ1-2; v_gene: TRBV12-3/TRBV12-4; CDR3aa: CASSLRTANYGYTF
j_gene: TRBJ1-2; v_gene: TRBV12-3/TRBV12-4; CDR3aa: CASSQSRGLNYGYTF
j_gene: TRBJ1-2; v_gene: TRBV12-3/TRBV12-4; CDR3aa: CASSSSTGPYGYTF
j_gene: TRBJ1-2; v_gene: TRBV12-3/TRBV12-4; CDR3aa: CASSPGQGTGYGYTF
j_gene: TRBJ1-2; v_gene: TRBV12-3/TRBV12-4; CDR3aa: CASSPLGLSLYGYTF
j_gene: TRBJ1-2; v_gene: TRBV12-3/TRBV12-4; CDR3aa: CASSPDPGGVSYTF
j_gene: TRBJ1-2; v_gene: TRBV12-3/TRBV12-4; CDR3aa: CASSLYSTGPNYGYTF
j_gene: TRBJ1-2; v_gene: TRBV12-3/TRBV12-4; CDR3aa: CASSLVDRRNYGYTF
j_gene: TRBJ1-2; v_gene: TRBV12-3/TRBV12-4; CDR3aa: CASSFGGVANYGYTF
j_gene: TRBJ1-2; v_gene: TRBV12-3/TRBV12-4; CDR3aa: CASTGRRGYGYTF
j_gene: TRBJ1-2; v_gene: TRBV12-3/TRBV12-4; CDR3aa: CASSGQGGSYGYTF
j_gene: TRBJ1-2; v_gene: TRBV12-3/TRBV12-4; CDR3aa: CASSSRQGARYGYTF
j_gene: TRBJ1-2; v_gene: TRBV12-3/TRBV12-4; CDR3aa: CASTTRIGYNYGYTF
j_gene: TRBJ1-2; v_gene: TRBV12-3/TRBV12-4; CDR3aa: CASSIYRGYGYTF
j_gene: TRBJ1-2; v_gene: TRBV12-3/TRBV12-4; CDR3aa: CASSLGTPNYGYTF
j_gene: TRBJ1-2; v_gene: TRBV12-3/TRBV12-4; CDR3aa: CASNPGQRLGYTF
j_gene: TRBJ1-2; v_gene: TRBV12-3/TRBV12-4; CDR3aa: CASSEDSPLGYTF
j_gene: TRBJ1-2; v_gene: TRBV12-3/TRBV12-4; CDR3aa: CASSLQDRGYTF
j_gene: TRBJ1-2; v_gene: TRBV12-3/TRBV12-4; CDR3aa: CASSQDLLFNYTF
j_gene: TRBJ1-2; v_gene: TRBV12-3/TRBV12-4; CDR3aa: CASIGRRGYGYTF
j_gene: TRBJ1-2; v_gene: TRBV12-3/TRBV12-4; CDR3aa: CASSSESVDGYTF
j_gene: TRBJ1-2; v_gene: TRBV12-3/TRBV12-4; CDR3aa: CASTSGGTGRYGYTF
j_gene: TRBJ1-2; v_gene: TRBV12-3/TRBV12-4; CDR3aa: CASSIPGQVTYGYTF
j_gene: TRBJ1-2; v_gene: TRBV12-3/TRBV12-4; CDR3aa: CASSSAGRTRYYGYTF
j_gene: TRBJ1-2; v_gene: TRBV12-3/TRBV12-4; CDR3aa: CASSFQGAFYGYTF
j_gene: TRBJ1-2; v_gene: TRBV12-3/TRBV12-4; CDR3aa: CASSFMRDGYTF
j_gene: TRBJ1-2; v_gene: TRBV12-3/TRBV12-4; CDR3aa: CASRGQGYGYTF
j_gene: TRBJ1-2; v_gene: TRBV12-3/TRBV12-4; CDR3aa: CASSTAGYTF
j_gene: TRBJ1-2; v_gene: TRBV12-3/TRBV12-4; CDR3aa: CASSLTGPSYGYTF
j_gene: TRBJ1-2; v_gene: TRBV12-3/TRBV12-4; CDR3aa: CASSLRTSNYGYTF
j_gene: TRBJ1-2; v_gene: TRBV12-3/TRBV12-4; CDR3aa: CASSRWALYGYTF
j_gene: TRBJ1-2; v_gene: TRBV12-3/TRBV12-4; CDR3aa: CASSFKGTGAPHYGYTF
j_gene: TRBJ1-2; v_gene: TRBV12-3/TRBV12-4; CDR3aa: CASSPRRGNYGYTF
j_gene: TRBJ1-2; v_gene: TRBV12-3/TRBV12-4; CDR3aa: CASSFRRGSYGYTF
j_gene: TRBJ1-2; v_gene: TRBV12-3/TRBV12-4; CDR3aa: CASSLSARGYTF
j_gene: TRBJ1-2; v_gene: TRBV12-3/TRBV12-4; CDR3aa: CASSWQEAGYTF
j_gene: TRBJ1-2; v_gene: TRBV12-3/TRBV12-4; CDR3aa: CAISSAEGANYGYTF
j_gene: TRBJ1-2; v_gene: TRBV12-3/TRBV12-4; CDR3aa: CASSLNYGYTF
j_gene: TRBJ1-2; v_gene: TRBV12-3/TRBV12-4; CDR3aa: CASSPRGDYGYTF
j_gene: TRBJ1-2; v_gene: TRBV12-3/TRBV12-4; CDR3aa: CASRPTGDFYGYTF
j_gene: TRBJ1-2; v_gene: TRBV12-3/TRBV12-4; CDR3aa: CASGDRRANYGYTF
j_gene: TRBJ1-2; v_gene: TRBV12-3/TRBV12-4; CDR3aa: CASSLGQLFYGYTF
j_gene: TRBJ1-2; v_gene: TRBV12-3/TRBV12-4; CDR3aa: CASSKTANYGYTF
j_gene: TRBJ1-2; v_gene: TRBV12-3/TRBV12-4; CDR3aa: CASSSGQVTYGYTF
j_gene: TRBJ1-2; v_gene: TRBV12-3/TRBV12-4; CDR3aa: CASSDLQGIDGYTF
j_gene: TRBJ1-2; v_gene: TRBV12-3/TRBV12-4; CDR3aa: CASSGQEVGYGYTF